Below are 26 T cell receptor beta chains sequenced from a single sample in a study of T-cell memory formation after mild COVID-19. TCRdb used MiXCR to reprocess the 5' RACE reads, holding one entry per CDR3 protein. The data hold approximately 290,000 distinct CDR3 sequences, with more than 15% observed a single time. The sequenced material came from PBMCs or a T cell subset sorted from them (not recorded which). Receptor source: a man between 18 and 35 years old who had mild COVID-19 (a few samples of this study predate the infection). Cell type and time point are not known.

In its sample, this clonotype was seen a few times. The CDR3 sequence is CAISPDRERSEQYF. CDR3 DNA: TGTGCCATCAGCCCGGACAGGGAACGCTCCGAGCAGTACTTC. The chain carries TRBV10-3 and TRBJ2-7; 8 bases fit TRBD1. Losses at the gene ends were 6 bases for V and 6 bases for J; bases not matched to a gene: 10. The V gene's germline CDR1 is ENHRY and CDR2 SYGVKD. This CDR3 is 14 amino acids long.

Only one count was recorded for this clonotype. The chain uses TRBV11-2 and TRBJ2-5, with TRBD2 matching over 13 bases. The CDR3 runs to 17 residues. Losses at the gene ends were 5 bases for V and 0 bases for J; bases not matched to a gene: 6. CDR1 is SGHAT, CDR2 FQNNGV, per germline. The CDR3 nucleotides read TGTGCCAGCAGCCAGGAGGGGACTAGCGGGGACCAAGAGACCCAGTACTTC. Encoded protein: CASSQEGTSGDQETQYF.

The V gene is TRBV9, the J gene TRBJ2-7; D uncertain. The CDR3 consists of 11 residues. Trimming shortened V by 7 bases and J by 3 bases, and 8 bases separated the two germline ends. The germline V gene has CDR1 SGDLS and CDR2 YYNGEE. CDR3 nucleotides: TGTGCCAGCTCCCTTGACTACGAGCAGTACGTC. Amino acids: CASSLDYEQYV.

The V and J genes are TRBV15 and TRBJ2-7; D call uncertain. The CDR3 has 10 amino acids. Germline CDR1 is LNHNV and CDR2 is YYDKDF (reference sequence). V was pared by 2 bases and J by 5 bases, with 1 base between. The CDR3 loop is CATSRHEQYV. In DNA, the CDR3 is TGTGCCACCAGCAGACACGAGCAGTACGTC.

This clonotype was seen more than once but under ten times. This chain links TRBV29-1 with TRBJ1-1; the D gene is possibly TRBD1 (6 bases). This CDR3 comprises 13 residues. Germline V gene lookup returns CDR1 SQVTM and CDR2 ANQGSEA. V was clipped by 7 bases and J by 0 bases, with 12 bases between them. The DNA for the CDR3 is TGCAGCGCTTTACAGGGAATGAACACTGAAGCTTTCTTT. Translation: CSALQGMNTEAFF.

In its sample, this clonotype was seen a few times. CDR3 in amino acids: CASSLRTGEGYTF. Written as DNA, the CDR3 is TGTGCCAGCTCACTAAGGACAGGGGAAGGCTACACCTTC. The J gene is TRBJ1-2, the V gene TRBV18, with 9 bases that match TRBD1. The CDR3 has 13 amino acids. Germline V gene data show CDR1 as KGHSH and CDR2 as LQKENI. V lost 4 bases and J lost 8; bases outside the gene matches: 5.

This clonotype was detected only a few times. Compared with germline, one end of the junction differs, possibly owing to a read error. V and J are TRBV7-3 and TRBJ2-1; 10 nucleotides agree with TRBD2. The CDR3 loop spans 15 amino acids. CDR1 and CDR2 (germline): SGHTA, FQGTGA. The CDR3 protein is CASSFSGGPPNKQFF. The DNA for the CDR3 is TGTGCCAGCAGCTTTAGCGGGGGGCCCCCCAATAAGCAGTTCTTC.

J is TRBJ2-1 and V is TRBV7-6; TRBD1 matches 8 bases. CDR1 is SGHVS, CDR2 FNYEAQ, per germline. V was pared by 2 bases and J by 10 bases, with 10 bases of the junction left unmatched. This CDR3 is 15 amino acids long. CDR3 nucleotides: TGTGCCAGCAGCTTAACAGGGGGAGGAATAATAGAGCAGTTCTTC. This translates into CASSLTGGGIIEQFF.

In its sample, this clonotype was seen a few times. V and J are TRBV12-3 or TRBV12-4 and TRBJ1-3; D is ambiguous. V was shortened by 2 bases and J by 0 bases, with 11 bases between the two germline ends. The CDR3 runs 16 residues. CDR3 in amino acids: CASSLSHRISGNTIYF. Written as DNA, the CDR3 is TGTGCCAGCAGTTTATCACATAGGATCTCTGGAAACACCATATATTTT.

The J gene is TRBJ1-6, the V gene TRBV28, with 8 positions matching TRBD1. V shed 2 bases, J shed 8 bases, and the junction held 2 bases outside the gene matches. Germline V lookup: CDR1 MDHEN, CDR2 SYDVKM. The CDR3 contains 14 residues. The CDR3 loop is CASSLRQGHSPLHF. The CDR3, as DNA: TGTGCCAGCAGTTTACGACAGGGGCATTCACCCCTCCACTTT.

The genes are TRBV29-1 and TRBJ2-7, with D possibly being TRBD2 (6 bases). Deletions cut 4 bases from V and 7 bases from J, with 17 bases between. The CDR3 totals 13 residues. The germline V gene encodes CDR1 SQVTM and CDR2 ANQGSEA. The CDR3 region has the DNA TGCAGCGTTGCGGCGCGGGGATTAAGAGAGCAGTACTTC. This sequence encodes CSVAARGLREQYF.

The CDR3 sequence: CASSLLGETQFF. The CDR3, as DNA: TGTGCCAGCAGCCTCCTGGGGGAAACCCAGTTCTTC. The chain links TRBV7-3 to TRBJ2-1; perhaps D is TRBD1 or TRBD2 (5 bases each). V lost 5 bases, J lost 13 bases, and 15 bases lay in between. This CDR3 is built from 12 residues. Germline CDR1 SGHTA, CDR2 FQGTGA.

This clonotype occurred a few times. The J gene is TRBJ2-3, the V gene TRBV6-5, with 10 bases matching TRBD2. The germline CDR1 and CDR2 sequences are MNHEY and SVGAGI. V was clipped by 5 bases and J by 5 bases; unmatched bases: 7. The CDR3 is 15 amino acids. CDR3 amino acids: CASSPSGGTLDTQYF. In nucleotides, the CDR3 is TGTGCCAGCAGTCCTAGCGGGGGCACATTAGATACGCAGTATTTT.

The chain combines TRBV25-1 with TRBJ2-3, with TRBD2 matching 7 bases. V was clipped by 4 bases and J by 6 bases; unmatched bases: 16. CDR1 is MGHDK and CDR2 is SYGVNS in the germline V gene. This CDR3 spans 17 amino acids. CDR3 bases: TGTGCCAGCAGTGCCAAAATCCGGGACTACCCCATGGATACGCAGTATTTT. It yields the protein CASSAKIRDYPMDTQYF.

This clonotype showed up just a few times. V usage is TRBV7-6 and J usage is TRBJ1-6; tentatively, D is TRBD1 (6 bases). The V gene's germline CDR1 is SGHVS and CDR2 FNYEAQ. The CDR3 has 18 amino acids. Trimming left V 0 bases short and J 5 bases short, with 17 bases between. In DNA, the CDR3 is TGTGCCAGCAGCTTAGCCCCACAGGGCTATTCAAATAATTCACCCCTCCACTTT. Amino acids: CASSLAPQGYSNNSPLHF. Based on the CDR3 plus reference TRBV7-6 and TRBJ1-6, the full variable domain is GAGVSQSPRYKVTKRGQDVALRCDPISGHVSLYWYRQALGQGPEFLTYFNYEAQQDKSGLPNDRFSAERPEGSISTLTIQRTEQRDSAMYRCASSLAPQGYSNNSPLHFGNGTRLTVT.

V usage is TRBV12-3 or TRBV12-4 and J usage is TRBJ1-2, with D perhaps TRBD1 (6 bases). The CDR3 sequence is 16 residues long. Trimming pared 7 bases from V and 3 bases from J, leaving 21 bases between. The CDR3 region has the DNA TGTGCCAGCAAAGGGGGAGGGCAGTCGAGTCACTATGGCTACACCTTC. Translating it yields CASKGGGQSSHYGYTF.

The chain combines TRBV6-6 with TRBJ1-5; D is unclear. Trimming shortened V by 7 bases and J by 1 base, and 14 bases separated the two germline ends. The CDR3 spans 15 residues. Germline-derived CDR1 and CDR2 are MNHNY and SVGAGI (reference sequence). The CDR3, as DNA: TGTGCCAGCACCCCACCCCCCATCAGCAATCAGCCCCAGCATTTT. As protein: CASTPPPISNQPQHF.

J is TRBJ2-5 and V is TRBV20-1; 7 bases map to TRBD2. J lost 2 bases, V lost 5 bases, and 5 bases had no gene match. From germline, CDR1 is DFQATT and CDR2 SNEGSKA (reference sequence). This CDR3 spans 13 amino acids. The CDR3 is CSAGGSGQETQYF. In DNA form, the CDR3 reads TGCAGTGCTGGGGGTAGCGGGCAAGAGACCCAGTACTTC.

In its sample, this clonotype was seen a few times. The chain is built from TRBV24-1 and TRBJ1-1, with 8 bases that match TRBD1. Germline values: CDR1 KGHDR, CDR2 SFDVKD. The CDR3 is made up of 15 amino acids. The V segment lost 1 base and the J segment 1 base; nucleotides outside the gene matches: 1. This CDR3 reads CATSDFGQGNTEAFF. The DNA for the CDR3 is TGTGCCACCAGTGATTTCGGACAGGGGAACACTGAAGCTTTCTTT.

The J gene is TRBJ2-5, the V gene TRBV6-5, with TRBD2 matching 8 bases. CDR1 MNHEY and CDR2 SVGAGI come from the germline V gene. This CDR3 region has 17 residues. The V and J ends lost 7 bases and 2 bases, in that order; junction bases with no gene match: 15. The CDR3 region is CASKLEGTREKQETQYF. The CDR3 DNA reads TGTGCCAGCAAGCTGGAGGGGACTAGAGAGAAGCAAGAGACCCAGTACTTC.

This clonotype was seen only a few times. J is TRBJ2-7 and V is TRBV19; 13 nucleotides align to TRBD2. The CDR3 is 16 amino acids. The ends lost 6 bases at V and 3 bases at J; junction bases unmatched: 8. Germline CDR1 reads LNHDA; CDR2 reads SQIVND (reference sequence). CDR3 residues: CASSETSGGPVYEQYF. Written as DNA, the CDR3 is TGTGCCAGTAGCGAGACTAGCGGGGGGCCTGTCTACGAGCAGTACTTC.

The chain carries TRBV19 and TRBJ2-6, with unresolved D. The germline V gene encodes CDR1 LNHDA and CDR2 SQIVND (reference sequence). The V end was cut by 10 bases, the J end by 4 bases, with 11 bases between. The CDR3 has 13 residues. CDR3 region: CATKPSGANVLTF. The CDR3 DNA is TGTGCCACCAAGCCTTCGGGGGCCAACGTCCTGACTTTC.

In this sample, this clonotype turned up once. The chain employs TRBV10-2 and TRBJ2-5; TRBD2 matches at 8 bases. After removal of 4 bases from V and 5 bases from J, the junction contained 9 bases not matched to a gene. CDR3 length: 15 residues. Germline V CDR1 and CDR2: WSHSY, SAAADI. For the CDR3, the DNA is TGCGCCAGCAGTGCTTCGACGGGGGGGCGGGAGACCCAGTACTTC. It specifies CASSASTGGRETQYF.

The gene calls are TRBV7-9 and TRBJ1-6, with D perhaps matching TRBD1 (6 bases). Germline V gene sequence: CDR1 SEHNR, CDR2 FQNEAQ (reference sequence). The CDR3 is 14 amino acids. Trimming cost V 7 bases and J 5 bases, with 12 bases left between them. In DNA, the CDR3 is TGTGCCAGCAAAGGGGGATCGGATAATTCACCCCTCCACTTT. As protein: CASKGGSDNSPLHF. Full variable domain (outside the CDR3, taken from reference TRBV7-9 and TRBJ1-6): DTGVSQNPRHKITKRGQNVTFRCDPISEHNRLYWYRQTLGQGPEFLTYFQNEAQLEKSRLLSDRFSAERPKGSFSTLEIQRTEQGDSAMYLCASKGGSDNSPLHFGNGTRLTVT.

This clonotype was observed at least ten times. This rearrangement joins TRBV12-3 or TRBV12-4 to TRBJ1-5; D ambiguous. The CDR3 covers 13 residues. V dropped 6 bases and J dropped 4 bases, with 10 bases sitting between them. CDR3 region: CASSRGENQPQHF. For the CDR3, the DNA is TGTGCCAGCAGCCGCGGGGAGAATCAGCCCCAGCATTTT.

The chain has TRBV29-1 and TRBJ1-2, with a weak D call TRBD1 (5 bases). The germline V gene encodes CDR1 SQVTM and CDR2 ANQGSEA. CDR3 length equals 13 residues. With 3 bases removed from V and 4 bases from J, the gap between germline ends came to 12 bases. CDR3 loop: CSVERDSRYGYTF. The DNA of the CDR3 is TGCAGCGTTGAGAGGGACTCACGCTATGGCTACACCTTC.